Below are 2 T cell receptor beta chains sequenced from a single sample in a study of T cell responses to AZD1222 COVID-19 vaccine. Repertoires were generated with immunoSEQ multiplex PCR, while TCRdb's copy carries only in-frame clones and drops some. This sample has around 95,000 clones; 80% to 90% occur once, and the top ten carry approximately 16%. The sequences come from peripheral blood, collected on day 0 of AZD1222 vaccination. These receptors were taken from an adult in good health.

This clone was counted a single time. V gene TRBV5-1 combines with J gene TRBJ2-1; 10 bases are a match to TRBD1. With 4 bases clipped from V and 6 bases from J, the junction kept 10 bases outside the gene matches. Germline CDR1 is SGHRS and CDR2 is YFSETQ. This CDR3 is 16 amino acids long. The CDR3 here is CASSAYRQGAGNEQFF. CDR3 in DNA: TGCGCCAGCAGCGCCTACCGACAGGGGGCGGGCAATGAGCAGTTCTTC. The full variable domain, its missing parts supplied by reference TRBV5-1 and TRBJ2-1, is KAGVTQTPRYLIKTRGQQVTLSCSPISGHRSVSWYQQTPGQGLQFLFEYFSETQRNKGNFPGRFSGRQFSNSRSEMNVSTLELGDSALYLCASSAYRQGAGNEQFFGPGTRLTVL.

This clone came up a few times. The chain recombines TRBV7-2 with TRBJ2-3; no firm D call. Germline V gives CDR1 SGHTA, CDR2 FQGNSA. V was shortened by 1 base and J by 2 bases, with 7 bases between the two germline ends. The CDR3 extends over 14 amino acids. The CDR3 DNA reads TGTGCCAGCAGCTTAGGGTCGTTCACAGATACGCAGTATTTT. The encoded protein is CASSLGSFTDTQYF. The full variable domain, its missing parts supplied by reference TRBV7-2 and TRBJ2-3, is GAGVSQSPSNKVTEKGKDVELRCDPISGHTALYWYRQSLGQGLEFLIYFQGNSAPDKSGLPSDRFSAERTGGSVSTLTIQRTQQEDSAVYLCASSLGSFTDTQYFGPGTRLTVL.